What follows are 32 T cell receptor beta chains derived from one specimen sequenced in a study of blood T cells in healthy people across ages (dated by TCRdb to about 2015). Receptor amplification or capture employed 5' RACE. These reads were obtained on an Illumina HiSeq 2500. A second roughly 6 to 12 cycle PCR used a sample-barcoded 5' primer and a J-beta primer mix. TCRdb handled the public reads itself, with Q25 trimming in fastp and clone calling in MiXCR, and kept productive beta chains. Rows with one shared CDR3 protein collapse into an entry with the most common genes and DNA. The sample table lists about 1.6 million distinct CDR3 sequences, roughly 32% of them with a count of one. The ten most abundant clones make up 11% of the sample. Input material: blood. The receptor set was obtained from a woman aged 25-40 years in good health.

The V call is TRBV6-2 or TRBV6-3, the J call TRBJ2-1, with 7 bases fitting TRBD2. The CDR3 covers 15 residues. Germline V lookup: CDR1 MNHEY, CDR2 SVGEGT. J lost 8 bases, V lost 4 bases, and 11 bases had no gene match. DNA of the CDR3: TGTGCCAGCAGTTTCTTTCTAGCGGCGCTCGATGAGCAGTTCTTC. Protein sequence: CASSFFLAALDEQFF.

This clonotype was seen a few times. The chain links TRBV19 to TRBJ2-7; the D gene is possibly TRBD2 (5 bases). The ends were cut back, 7 bases at V and 5 bases at J, with 18 bases in the middle. The CDR3 extends over 14 amino acids. The V gene's germline CDR1 is LNHDA and CDR2 SQIVND (reference sequence). The CDR3 sequence: CASIFASPGNEQYF. DNA for the CDR3: TGTGCCAGTATCTTTGCTAGCCCGGGGAACGAGCAGTACTTC.

This clonotype was recorded a few times. The chain has TRBV2 and TRBJ2-1; D might be TRBD2 (6 bases). Trimming cost V 5 bases and J 5 bases, with 10 bases left between them. Germline CDR1 reads SNHLY; CDR2 reads FYNNEI. This CDR3 contains 13 residues. The CDR3 nucleotides read TGTGCCAGCAGTAGGGACTGGAACAATGAGCAGTTCTTC. It is translated as CASSRDWNNEQFF. The full variable domain, with the rest looked up from reference TRBV2 and TRBJ2-1, is EPEVTQTPSHQVTQMGQEVILRCVPISNHLYFYWYRQILGQKVEFLVSFYNNEISEKSEIFDDQFSVERPDGSNFTLKIRSTKLEDSAMYFCASSRDWNNEQFFGPGTRLTVL.

The gene calls are TRBV20-1 and TRBJ2-5; 10 nucleotides line up with TRBD2. The assigned J gene may be wrong: the sequence end matches TRBJ2-7 better. This CDR3 is built from 15 residues. CDR1 is DFQATT, CDR2 SNEGSKA, per germline (reference sequence). The CDR3 is CSARVSGRLEGEQYF. CDR3 nucleotides: TGCAGTGCTAGAGTTAGCGGGAGGCTTGAAGGCGAGCAGTACTTC.

This clonotype was seen only a few times. The chain's CDR3 is CSARFGQGSGYTF. CDR3 DNA: TGCAGTGCTAGATTCGGACAGGGGAGCGGCTACACCTTC. The V and J genes are TRBV20-1 and TRBJ1-2; 9 bases fit TRBD1. This CDR3 has 13 amino acids. Germline V gene sequence: CDR1 DFQATT, CDR2 SNEGSKA (reference sequence). V gave up 2 bases and J gave up 8 bases; unmatched junction bases: 6.

This clonotype was recorded a few times. The V gene is TRBV9, the J gene TRBJ2-2; 7 nucleotides agree with TRBD2. The germline V gene has CDR1 SGDLS and CDR2 YYNGEE. Losses at the gene ends were 2 bases for V and 1 base for J; bases not matched to a gene: 2. This CDR3 contains 15 residues. The CDR3 protein is CASSVSGQNTGELFF. As DNA, the CDR3 is TGTGCCAGCAGCGTTAGCGGGCAGAACACCGGGGAGCTGTTTTTT.

This chain connects TRBV12-5 to TRBJ1-2; D is possibly TRBD1 (6 bases). Trimming removed 6 bases at V and 5 bases at J, with 13 bases between. This CDR3 contains 13 residues. The germline V gene has CDR1 LGHNT and CDR2 FRNRAP. The CDR3 DNA is TGTGCTAGTGGCCATGAGGGGGGGTATGGCTACACCTTC. Translation: CASGHEGGYGYTF.

On this clonotype: A much larger clone is a single base away; this may be a read error. The V call is TRBV3-1, the J call TRBJ1-2, with D unresolved. CDR3 length: 13 amino acids. Germline CDR1 reads LGHDT; CDR2 reads YNNKEL (reference sequence). The DNA for the CDR3 is TGTGCCAGCAGCCAAATAGGGATCGATGGCCACACCTTC. Its protein product is CASSQIGIDGHTF. The full variable domain, completed using reference TRBV3-1 and TRBJ1-2, is DTAVSQTPKYLVTQMGNDKSIKCEQNLGHDTMYWYKQDSKKFLKIMFSYNNKELIINETVPNRFSPKSPDKAHLNLHINSLELGDSAVYFCASSQIGIDGHTFGSGTRLTVV.

The chain uses TRBV10-3 and TRBJ2-1; TRBD2 matches at 10 bases. CDR3 size: 18 residues. CDR1 ENHRY and CDR2 SYGVKD come from the germline V gene. V dropped 3 bases and J dropped 8; count of bases not matched to a gene: 16. CDR3 loop: CAISEIGLAVYQRDEQFF. In DNA, the CDR3 is TGTGCCATCAGTGAAATCGGACTAGCGGTTTACCAAAGGGATGAGCAGTTCTTC.

This clonotype was recorded a few times. The chain is built from TRBV5-1 and TRBJ1-2; D possibly corresponds to TRBD1 (5 bases). In germline, CDR1 is SGHRS, CDR2 YFSETQ. The CDR3 length is 17 residues. Trimming pared 0 bases from V and 0 bases from J, leaving 15 bases between. The CDR3: CASSLGLGRTANYGYTF. The CDR3 nucleotides are TGCGCCAGCAGCTTGGGACTGGGACGAACTGCTAACTATGGCTACACCTTC.

This clonotype has more than one count but fewer than ten. This chain links TRBV28 with TRBJ2-3; TRBD2 might be the D (6 bases). The germline V gene encodes CDR1 MDHEN and CDR2 SYDVKM. The V end lost 4 bases, the J end lost 1 base, and 24 bases lay between the germline ends. The CDR3 consists of 19 residues. In DNA form, the CDR3 reads TGTGCCAGCAGTTCGCCAGGCGGCGGGACCCCTCTTGGCACAGATACGCAGTATTTT. This translates into CASSSPGGGTPLGTDTQYF. Combining the CDR3 with reference TRBV28 and TRBJ2-3 gives the whole variable domain DVKVTQSSRYLVKRTGEKVFLECVQDMDHENMFWYRQDPGLGLRLIYFSYDVKMKEKGDIPEGYSVSREKKERFSLILESASTNQTSMYLCASSSPGGGTPLGTDTQYFGPGTRLTVL.

The chain links TRBV30 to TRBJ1-1; 7 bases align to TRBD1. V was pared by 1 base and J by 4 bases, with 0 bases of the junction left unmatched. The germline gives CDR1 GTSNPN, CDR2 SVGIG (reference sequence). The CDR3 extends over 12 amino acids. CDR3 region: CAWSDRGTEAFF. CDR3 coding DNA: TGTGCCTGGAGTGACAGGGGCACTGAAGCTTTCTTT.

This clonotype was picked up a small number of times. The chain recombines TRBV9 with TRBJ1-2; unclear D gene. CDR1 is SGDLS, CDR2 YYNGEE, per germline. CDR3 length equals 16 residues. The V end lost 3 bases, the J end lost 4 bases, and 19 bases lay between the germline ends. Written as DNA, the CDR3 is TGTGCCAGCAGCGCGCACCCAGGAGGTCTGGGCTATGGCTACACCTTC. It is translated as CASSAHPGGLGYGYTF.

This clonotype has ten or more counts. J is TRBJ2-3 and V is TRBV2; 12 nucleotides match TRBD2. Germline CDR1 reads SNHLY; CDR2 reads FYNNEI. V lost 0 bases, J lost 0 bases, and 4 bases stayed unmatched. The CDR3 runs to 18 residues. Here the CDR3 DNA reads TGTGCCAGCAGTGAAGCGTCCCTAGCGGGAGGGAGCACAGATACGCAGTATTTT. Protein: CASSEASLAGGSTDTQYF.

This chain uses TRBV5-8 with TRBJ2-3; perhaps TRBD1 as D (5 bases). V lost 4 bases and J lost 1, with 16 bases in between. Germline V gene sequence: CDR1 SGHTS, CDR2 YDEGEE. This CDR3 contains 16 residues. The CDR3 coding sequence is TGTGCCAGCAGCCTTGCCCTCAGGGCCCGCACAGATACGCAGTATTTT. Encoded protein: CASSLALRARTDTQYF.

V gene TRBV9 combines with J gene TRBJ1-2; D call uncertain. From germline, CDR1 is SGDLS and CDR2 YYNGEE. V was trimmed by 4 bases and J by 2 bases, leaving 15 bases between them. The CDR3 length is 15 residues. This CDR3 reads CASSSRKGANYGYTF. DNA for the CDR3: TGTGCCAGCAGCTCTCGAAAGGGTGCGAACTATGGCTACACCTTC.

The genes are TRBV4-2 and TRBJ2-5, with 12 bases fitting TRBD2. The tail of the sequence fits TRBJ2-7 better, so the J call may be wrong. Germline loops: CDR1 LGHNA, CDR2 YNFKEQ. CDR3 length: 19 residues. CDR3 protein: CASSQVARGLAGRGYEQYF. CDR3 DNA sequence: TGTGCCAGCAGCCAAGTGGCCCGGGGACTAGCGGGCCGCGGCTACGAGCAGTACTTC.

The chain joins TRBV29-1 to TRBJ1-1, with no clear D. This CDR3 has 13 amino acids. Germline lookup yields CDR1 SQVTM and CDR2 ANQGSEA. The V and J ends lost 4 bases and 1 base respectively, with 10 bases between them. The CDR3 nucleotides read TGCAGCGTTGTTTCACGAACGAACACTGAAGCTTTCTTT. It translates to CSVVSRTNTEAFF. Full variable domain (rest looked up from reference TRBV29-1 and TRBJ1-1): SAVISQKPSRDICQRGTSLTIQCQVDSQVTMMFWYRQQPGQSLTLIATANQGSEATYESGFVIDKFPISRPNLTFSTLTVSNMSPEDSSIYLCSVVSRTNTEAFFGQGTRLTVV.

This clonotype has only a few counts. V is TRBV6-6 and J is TRBJ2-5, with D possibly being TRBD2 (5 bases). The CDR3 consists of 15 residues. V was cut by 6 bases and J by 2 bases, with 16 bases left in between. Germline V lookup: CDR1 MNHNY, CDR2 SVGAGI (reference sequence). CDR3 in DNA: TGTGCCAGCAGGGGATGGGAGACCGATCAAGAGACCCAGTACTTC. Translating gives CASRGWETDQETQYF.

Note on this clonotype: A much larger clone differs from this one at a single base, so this may be a read error. The chain joins TRBV4-1 to TRBJ2-1; 15 nucleotides align to TRBD2. Per germline, CDR1 MGHRA and CDR2 YSYEKL. This CDR3 has 16 amino acids. This CDR3 is CASSHGLAGGLNVQFF. CDR3 nucleotide sequence: TGCGCCAGCAGCCACGGACTAGCGGGAGGGCTTAATGTGCAGTTCTTC.

This clonotype has only one observation. The chain is built from TRBV20-1 and TRBJ2-3, with 10 bases that match TRBD2. CDR3 length equals 17 residues. V lost 1 base to trimming and J lost 6 bases; unmatched junction nucleotides: 13. Germline loops: CDR1 DFQATT, CDR2 SNEGSKA (reference sequence). The chain's CDR3 is CSARVRSGLAILDTQYF. The CDR3 DNA is TGCAGTGCTAGAGTACGGTCGGGACTAGCGATTTTGGATACGCAGTATTTT.

For this clonotype: Since no conserved phenylalanine or tryptophan closes the CDR3, a read error is the likely cause. The rearrangement uses TRBV20-1 and TRBJ2-7, with 9 bases aligning to TRBD1. The J segment lost 2 bases and the V segment lost 5 bases, leaving 19 bases of the junction unmatched. This CDR3 region has 18 residues. Germline CDR1 and CDR2: DFQATT and SNEGSKA (reference sequence). CDR3 residues: CSALPAGQGFNATYEQYS. The CDR3 region has the DNA TGCAGTGCTCTCCCAGCGGGACAGGGATTTAATGCTACCTACGAGCAGTACTCC.

This clonotype occurred a few times. The V gene is TRBV3-1, the J gene TRBJ2-5, with unresolved D. The CDR3 is 14 amino acids. Trimming took 7 bases from V and 4 from J, leaving 16 bases between them. CDR1 LGHDT and CDR2 YNNKEL come from the germline V gene (reference sequence). CDR3 protein: CASNPLRPGETQYF. The CDR3 region has the DNA TGTGCCAGCAACCCCTTGCGACCGGGAGAGACCCAGTACTTC.

This chain connects TRBV5-1 to TRBJ2-7; 14 nucleotides agree with TRBD2. CDR1 and CDR2 (germline): SGHRS, YFSETQ. The CDR3 contains 17 residues. V trimming: 3 bases; J trimming: 2 bases; junction bases outside the gene matches: 7. The CDR3 here is CASSSGLAGAITYEQYF. In DNA, the CDR3 is TGCGCCAGCAGCTCGGGACTAGCGGGGGCGATTACCTACGAGCAGTACTTC.

This clonotype was seen ten or more times. This rearrangement joins TRBV20-1 to TRBJ2-3; no firm D call. The V gene lost 6 bases and the J gene lost 6 bases, with 16 bases spanning the gap. The CDR3 extends over 13 amino acids. Germline CDR1 DFQATT, CDR2 SNEGSKA (reference sequence). CDR3 residues: CSAAGRFPDTQYF. DNA for the CDR3: TGCAGTGCCGCTGGCAGGTTTCCGGATACGCAGTATTTT.

Many counts were recorded for this clonotype. The chain combines TRBV5-1 with TRBJ2-5; 10 bases are a match to TRBD2. This CDR3 spans 18 amino acids. V trimming: 2 bases; J trimming: 0 bases; junction bases outside the gene matches: 10. Germline values: CDR1 SGHRS, CDR2 YFSETQ. CDR3 region: CASSFRTSGALYQETQYF. In nucleotides, the CDR3 is TGCGCCAGCAGCTTCAGAACTAGCGGGGCCTTGTACCAAGAGACCCAGTACTTC.

As for this clonotype: An end of the junction does not agree with germline; a read error may underlie this. This chain uses TRBV9 with TRBJ1-2; TRBD1 is a possible D gene (5 bases). Germline V lookup: CDR1 SGDLS, CDR2 YYNGEE. The CDR3 is made up of 17 amino acids. The CDR3 sequence: CTSSVGAGDGLAYGYTF. In DNA, the CDR3 is TGTACCAGCAGCGTTGGAGCTGGGGACGGACTTGCCTATGGCTACACCTTC.

The rearrangement links TRBV24-1 to TRBJ2-1, with 7 bases matching TRBD2. The ends lost 4 bases at V and 0 bases at J; junction bases unmatched: 5. Germline CDR1 reads KGHDR; CDR2 reads SFDVKD. CDR3 size: 16 residues. CDR3 in amino acids: CATSDIAGSSYNEQFF. The CDR3 coding sequence is TGTGCCACCAGTGACATAGCGGGCTCCTCCTACAATGAGCAGTTCTTC.

This chain links TRBV11-2 with TRBJ1-2, with a weak D call TRBD1 (5 bases). This CDR3 is 15 amino acids long. Trimming stripped 0 bases from V and 8 bases from J, with 16 bases between. The germline V gene has CDR1 SGHAT and CDR2 FQNNGV. This CDR3 is CASSLDWVRVRGYTF. CDR3 DNA sequence: TGTGCCAGCAGCTTAGATTGGGTCAGGGTCAGGGGCTACACCTTC.

This chain connects TRBV9 to TRBJ2-3, with 9 bases lining up with TRBD2. The length of the CDR3 is 14 residues. Germline trimming cut 1 base from V and 4 bases from J; bases unmatched to any gene: 1. Germline V lookup: CDR1 SGDLS, CDR2 YYNGEE. The CDR3 loop reads CASSVSGRPDTQYF. The CDR3 DNA sequence: TGTGCCAGCAGCGTAAGCGGGAGGCCAGATACGCAGTATTTT.

The genes are TRBV30 and TRBJ1-1; D ambiguous. The CDR3 sequence is 12 residues long. V was shortened by 5 bases and J by 4 bases, with 11 bases between the two germline ends. CDR1 and CDR2 from the germline V gene are GTSNPN and SVGIG (reference sequence). The CDR3 is CAWAYPGTEAFF. The DNA of the CDR3 is TGTGCCTGGGCTTACCCGGGCACTGAAGCTTTCTTT. The full variable domain, in which reference TRBV30 and TRBJ1-1 provide the parts outside the CDR3, is SQTIHQWPATLVQPVGSPLSLECTVEGTSNPNLYWYRQAAGRGLQLLFYSVGIGQISSEVPQNLSASRPQDRQFILSSKKLLLSDSGFYLCAWAYPGTEAFFGQGTRLTVV.

The chain combines TRBV29-1 with TRBJ2-1, with 12 nucleotides matching TRBD2. CDR1 SQVTM and CDR2 ANQGSEA come from the germline V gene. The CDR3 sequence is 16 residues long. The V and J ends lost 4 bases and 7 bases, in that order; junction bases with no gene match: 11. The CDR3 DNA is TGCAGCGTTGTCCCTAGCGGGGGGGGTTGGAGAAATGAGCAGTTCTTC. Protein: CSVVPSGGGWRNEQFF.